This note documents a single T cell receptor beta chain sequence. This entry belongs to a study of Ad26.COV2.S vaccination and SARS-CoV-2 variants. Treatment indicated: 19 received Ad26.COV2.S at low or high dose, single or two shots; about 5 received placebo; per-sample allocation not given. Sample collection was performed on day 63 after the first vaccine or placebo injection. An Ad26 vector that expressed Wuhan-strain SARS-CoV-2 spike constituted the vaccine. Method: immunoSEQ multiplex PCR; TCRdb's copy keeps in-frame clones and lacks some. The sample yields hundreds of thousands of clones, about 93% seen once. Germline V gene data show CDR1 as SNHLY and CDR2 as FYNNEI. V dropped 6 bases and J dropped 4 bases, with 11 bases sitting between them. There are 13 residues in the CDR3.

This receptor was obtained from a person aged 18-65 years who received the Ad26.COV2.S COVID-19 vaccine or a placebo. This chain uses TRBV2 with TRBJ2-3, with D perhaps TRBD2 (6 bases). Sequences were derived from peripheral blood, sampled in a trial of Ad26.COV2.S vaccine versus placebo. The CDR3 loop is CASRTSGPDTQYF. CDR3 sequence (DNA): TGTGCCAGCAGGACTAGTGGTCCAGATACGCAGTATTTT.